Presented here are 26 T cell receptor beta chains from one specimen sequenced in a study of T cells in Graves' hyperthyroidism and ophthalmopathy. TCR beta CDR3 region amplification was performed from RNA transcripts. The HTBI primer set was used in a first-round RT-PCR of the TCR CDR3. TCRdb processed the multiplex PCR reads anew with MiXCR; each CDR3 protein has one entry. The data contain roughly 510,000 distinct CDR3 sequences, 46% of them singletons. The sample taken for sequencing was peripheral blood or thyroid tissue (not recorded which). The receptors originated from an adult woman with Graves' disease, either hyperthyroidism or ophthalmopathy (not recorded which).

This clonotype was seen many times. This chain joins TRBV20-1 and TRBJ2-2; D is unclear. This CDR3 has 14 residues. The V gene lost 2 bases and the J gene lost 1 base, with 8 bases spanning the gap. Germline assignment: CDR1 DFQATT and CDR2 SNEGSKA (reference sequence). The CDR3 sequence: CSARITVNTGELFF. CDR3 sequence (DNA): TGCAGTGCTAGAATAACCGTGAACACCGGGGAGCTGTTTTTT.

This clonotype was seen at least ten times. This chain links TRBV7-9 with TRBJ1-5; D gene unclear. The V end lost 4 bases, the J end lost 0 bases, and 10 bases lay between the germline ends. Germline values: CDR1 SEHNR, CDR2 FQNEAQ (reference sequence). There are 15 residues in the CDR3. The CDR3: CASSSIDASNQPQHF. Here the CDR3 DNA reads TGTGCCAGCAGCTCCATTGACGCTAGCAATCAGCCCCAGCATTTT.

This clonotype was seen a few times. This sequence joins TRBV11-1 and TRBJ1-6, with a weak D call TRBD1 (6 bases). The CDR3 contains 17 residues. Trimming took off 6 bases at V and 7 bases at J, with 22 bases between the two ends. Germline lookup yields CDR1 SGHAT and CDR2 FQDESV (reference sequence). CDR3 in amino acids: CASRRGQTITLNSPLHF. The CDR3 nucleotides read TGTGCCAGCAGGAGAGGACAGACCATCACCCTCAATTCACCCCTCCACTTT.

Comments on this clonotype: Given a much more abundant clone one base away, this may be a read error. The chain recombines TRBV9 with TRBJ1-6; D is unclear. Germline CDR1 SGDLS, CDR2 YYNGEE. The germline V and J ends were trimmed by 7 bases and 7 bases, with 12 bases remaining between them. The CDR3 has 13 amino acids. The CDR3 is CASGEATNSPLHF. CDR3 sequence (DNA): TGTGCCAGCGGTGAGGCCACCAATTCACCCCTCCACTTT.

This chain links TRBV25-1 with TRBJ1-5, with 10 bases identical to TRBD1. With 4 bases clipped from V and 1 base from J, the junction kept 4 bases outside the gene matches. The V gene's germline CDR1 is MGHDK and CDR2 SYGVNS. This CDR3 has 16 residues. CDR3 sequence: CASSGGQGVSNQPQHF. DNA for the CDR3: TGTGCCAGCAGTGGAGGACAGGGGGTAAGCAATCAGCCCCAGCATTTT.

This chain links TRBV2 with TRBJ1-5, with D uncertain. CDR3 length equals 14 residues. V was cut by 1 base and J by 7 bases, with 11 bases left in between. The germline V gene encodes CDR1 SNHLY and CDR2 FYNNEI. In nucleotides, the CDR3 is TGTGCCAGCAGTGAAGGTAGGATCAACCAGCCCCAGCATTTT. Protein: CASSEGRINQPQHF.

The rearrangement links TRBV2 to TRBJ1-2; D ambiguous. The V gene's germline CDR1 is SNHLY and CDR2 FYNNEI. The CDR3 totals 11 residues. V dropped 10 bases and J dropped 4 bases, with 10 bases sitting between them. The CDR3 loop reads CAKHLPYGYTF. As DNA, the CDR3 is TGTGCCAAACATCTGCCCTATGGCTACACCTTC.

The rearrangement links TRBV28 to TRBJ2-7; D gene ambiguous. Germline CDR1 MDHEN, CDR2 SYDVKM. V dropped 3 bases and J dropped 9 bases, with 12 bases sitting between them. The CDR3 has 12 residues. CDR3 nucleotides: TGTGCCAGCAGTTTGGTGAGTCCTGCGCAGTACTTC. It codes for CASSLVSPAQYF.

This clonotype has a count of ten or more. The chain combines TRBV10-3 with TRBJ2-7; 8 bases agree with TRBD1. The junction had 3 bases not matched to a gene; V was cut back by 7 bases and J by 1 base. The CDR3 runs to 13 residues. Germline V gene data show CDR1 as ENHRY and CDR2 as SYGVKD. The CDR3 spells CAITGQGSYEQYF. The CDR3 nucleotides are TGTGCCATCACCGGACAGGGTTCCTACGAGCAGTACTTC.

Notes on this clonotype: The junction and the germline gene differ at one end; a read error may be behind it. The chain recombines TRBV11-2 with TRBJ1-1; D call uncertain. The germline gives CDR1 SGHAT, CDR2 FQNNGV. CDR3 length equals 13 residues. CDR3 in DNA: TGTGCCAGCACCTTAGTCGGGTGGGGTGAAGCTTTCTTT. It yields the protein CASTLVGWGEAFF.

This clonotype was seen at least ten times. In DNA, the CDR3 is TGCAGTGCTCGAAAGAACAGGGTCGGCTACACCTTC. Its protein is CSARKNRVGYTF. The chain recombines TRBV20-1 with TRBJ1-2; possibly TRBD1 for D (6 bases). Per the germline V gene, CDR1 is DFQATT and CDR2 is SNEGSKA (reference sequence). The CDR3 is made up of 12 amino acids. V lost 5 bases and J lost 8, with 15 bases in between.

This clonotype has only a few counts. This rearrangement joins TRBV4-1 to TRBJ1-1; D might be TRBD1 (5 bases). Germline V gives CDR1 MGHRA, CDR2 YSYEKL. The CDR3 extends over 12 amino acids. V dropped 1 base and J dropped 8 bases, with 8 bases sitting between them. For the CDR3, the DNA is TGCGCCAGCAGCCAAGGCAGGGCAGAAGCTTTCTTT. Its protein is CASSQGRAEAFF.

This clonotype was counted many times. The J gene is TRBJ2-7, the V gene TRBV9; D might be TRBD1 (6 bases). Germline loops: CDR1 SGDLS, CDR2 YYNGEE. V lost 4 bases and J lost 0, with 11 bases in between. This CDR3 contains 14 residues. CDR3 residues: CASSPQDSSYEQYF. The DNA for the CDR3 is TGTGCCAGCAGCCCCCAGGACAGCTCCTACGAGCAGTACTTC.

This clonotype was seen more than once but under ten times. One base away lies a much larger clone, so this may be a sequencing read error. This sequence joins TRBV7-3 and TRBJ2-7, with D maybe TRBD1 (5 bases). CDR1 is SGHTA, CDR2 FQGTGA, per germline. Trimming cost V 5 bases and J 2 bases, with 10 bases left between them. This CDR3 spans 13 amino acids. CDR3 DNA sequence: TGTGCCAGCAGCCAAGGGGAAGCCTACGAGCAGTACTTC. Its translation: CASSQGEAYEQYF. The whole variable domain, filled in from reference TRBV7-3 and TRBJ2-7, reads GAGVSQTPSNKVTEKGKYVELRCDPISGHTALYWYRQSLGQGPEFLIYFQGTGAADDSGLPNDRFFAVRPEGSVSTLKIQRTERGDSAVYLCASSQGEAYEQYFGPGTRLTVT.

The V call is TRBV10-1, the J call TRBJ2-7; either TRBD1 or TRBD2 may supply D (5 bases each). Between the trimmed V and J ends, which lost 3 bases and 3 bases, there was a span of 15 bases. CDR1 is WNHNN, CDR2 SYGVQD, per germline (reference sequence). The CDR3 covers 15 residues. This CDR3 reads CASSDSRDGNYEQYF. In nucleotides, the CDR3 is TGCGCCAGCAGTGACTCACGGGACGGGAACTACGAGCAGTACTTC.

The chain employs TRBV4-1 and TRBJ1-2; 9 bases align to TRBD1. The CDR3 totals 16 residues. Germline V gives CDR1 MGHRA, CDR2 YSYEKL. The ends lost 1 base at V and 5 bases at J; junction bases unmatched: 8. CDR3 nucleotides: TGCGCCAGCAGCCAAGCTCCGGGACAGGGTAATTATGGCTACACCTTC. It encodes CASSQAPGQGNYGYTF.

This clonotype was detected many times. The chain links TRBV4-2 to TRBJ1-2; D perhaps matches TRBD1 (6 bases). Germline-derived CDR1 and CDR2 are LGHNA and YNFKEQ. CDR3 size: 12 residues. The V and J ends lost 4 bases and 8 bases respectively, with 11 bases between them. In nucleotides, the CDR3 is TGTGCCAGCAGCCCTGGGGGGGGCGGCTACACCTTC. Its translation: CASSPGGGGYTF.

The sample holds many counts of this clonotype. This sequence joins TRBV4-1 and TRBJ1-2, with D hard to call. Germline CDR1 and CDR2: MGHRA and YSYEKL. Between the trimmed V and J ends, which lost 0 bases and 10 bases, there was a span of 9 bases. The CDR3 sequence is 12 residues long. In DNA, the CDR3 is TGCGCCAGCAGCCAAGAGGCACGGCACTACACCTTC. Translation: CASSQEARHYTF.

The chain couples TRBV11-2 to TRBJ2-2; TRBD1 might be the D (6 bases). Per germline, CDR1 SGHAT and CDR2 FQNNGV. Trimming left V 6 bases short and J 3 bases short, with 20 bases between. CDR3 length equals 17 residues. The CDR3 sequence is CASSLYRQADDTGELFF. DNA for the CDR3: TGTGCCAGCAGTCTCTATAGACAGGCGGATGACACCGGGGAGCTGTTTTTT.

There are many counts of this clonotype. The chain joins TRBV5-1 to TRBJ1-4, with D perhaps TRBD1 (5 bases). Germline CDR1 and CDR2: SGHRS and YFSETQ. This CDR3 has 15 residues. Between the trimmed V and J ends, which lost 1 base and 7 bases, there was a span of 14 bases. The CDR3 region has the DNA TGCGCCAGCAGCTTGTCGGGACGGAAGGGTGAAAAACTGTTTTTT. Residues: CASSLSGRKGEKLFF.

V is TRBV2 and J is TRBJ2-7; D may be TRBD1 (5 bases). This CDR3 has 15 residues. CDR1 SNHLY and CDR2 FYNNEI come from the germline V gene. The ends were cut back, 7 bases at V and 4 bases at J, with 20 bases in the middle. In nucleotides, the CDR3 is TGTGCCAGCAACGCCGAGGCAGGGCATACGTACGAGCAGTACTTC. This encodes CASNAEAGHTYEQYF.

This clonotype appeared many times. The chain recombines TRBV20-1 with TRBJ2-7; perhaps D is TRBD1 or TRBD2 (5 bases each). Germline V gene lookup returns CDR1 DFQATT and CDR2 SNEGSKA (reference sequence). The length of the CDR3 is 14 residues. V shed 5 bases and J shed 1 base, with 15 bases lying between them. DNA of the CDR3: TGCAGTGCTTATCAACGGGGCGAATCCTACGAGCAGTACTTC. Translating it yields CSAYQRGESYEQYF.

This clonotype has at least ten counts. The chain has TRBV3-1 and TRBJ1-2, with 7 bases aligning to TRBD1. This CDR3 contains 14 residues. Germline CDR1 is LGHDT and CDR2 is YNNKEL (reference sequence). V dropped 1 base and J dropped 2; count of bases not matched to a gene: 1. The CDR3, as DNA: TGTGCCAGCAGCCAAGGAGGGGGCAACTATGGCTACACCTTC. Translated, it gives CASSQGGGNYGYTF. Drawing the rest from reference TRBV3-1 and TRBJ1-2, the complete variable domain is DTAVSQTPKYLVTQMGNDKSIKCEQNLGHDTMYWYKQDSKKFLKIMFSYNNKELIINETVPNRFSPKSPDKAHLNLHINSLELGDSAVYFCASSQGGGNYGYTFGSGTRLTVV.

The V gene is TRBV15, the J gene TRBJ2-5, with 9 bases matching TRBD2. Germline values: CDR1 LNHNV, CDR2 YYDKDF (reference sequence). V lost 1 base, J lost 5 bases, and 5 bases stayed unmatched. There are 15 residues in the CDR3. The CDR3: CATSRGGLARETQYF. The CDR3 bases are TGTGCCACCAGCAGAGGGGGACTAGCACGGGAGACCCAGTACTTC.

The V call is TRBV15, the J call TRBJ2-7, with D maybe TRBD1 (5 bases). The CDR3 sequence is 15 residues long. CDR1 is LNHNV and CDR2 is YYDKDF in the germline V gene (reference sequence). Trimming stripped 5 bases from V and 0 bases from J, with 14 bases between. The DNA for the CDR3 is TGTGCCACCAGCGAAGAGCGACAGAGCTCCTACGAGCAGTACTTC. Translating it yields CATSEERQSSYEQYF.

This clonotype has at least ten counts. This rearrangement joins TRBV19 to TRBJ1-1; tentative D call: TRBD1 (6 bases). The CDR3 is 11 amino acids. Germline CDR1 and CDR2: LNHDA and SQIVND (reference sequence). Trimming left V 5 bases short and J 11 bases short, with 12 bases between. The CDR3 protein is CASSRRQAAFF. CDR3 coding DNA: TGTGCCAGTAGTCGCAGACAGGCTGCTTTCTTT.